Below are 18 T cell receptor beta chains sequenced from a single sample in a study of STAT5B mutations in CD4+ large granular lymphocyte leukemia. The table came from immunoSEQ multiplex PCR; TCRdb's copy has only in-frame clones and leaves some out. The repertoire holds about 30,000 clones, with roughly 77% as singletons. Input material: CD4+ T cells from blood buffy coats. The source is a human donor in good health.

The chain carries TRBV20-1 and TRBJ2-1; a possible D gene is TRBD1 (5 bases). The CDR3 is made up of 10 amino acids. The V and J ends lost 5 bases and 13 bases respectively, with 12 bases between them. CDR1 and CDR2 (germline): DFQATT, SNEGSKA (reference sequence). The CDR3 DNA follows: TGCAGTGCTGGGTCAGGGCCTCAGTTCTTC. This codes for CSAGSGPQFF.

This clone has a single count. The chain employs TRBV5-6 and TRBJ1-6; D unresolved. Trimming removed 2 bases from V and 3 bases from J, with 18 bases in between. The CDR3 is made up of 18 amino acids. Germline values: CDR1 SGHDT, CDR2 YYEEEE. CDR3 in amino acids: CASSLGQRPIFYNSPLHF. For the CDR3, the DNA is TGTGCCAGCAGCTTAGGTCAGCGCCCCATCTTCTATAATTCACCCCTCCACTTT.

For the CDR3, the DNA is TGTGCCAGCAGCCAAGATAACTCCCGCGTCGACTGGTACTCCTACGAGCAGTACTTC. It translates to CASSQDNSRVDWYSYEQYF. The chain links TRBV14 to TRBJ2-7; D is undetermined. V was clipped by 0 bases and J by 0 bases, with 21 bases between them. Germline CDR1 SGHDN, CDR2 FVKESK. The CDR3 extends over 19 amino acids.

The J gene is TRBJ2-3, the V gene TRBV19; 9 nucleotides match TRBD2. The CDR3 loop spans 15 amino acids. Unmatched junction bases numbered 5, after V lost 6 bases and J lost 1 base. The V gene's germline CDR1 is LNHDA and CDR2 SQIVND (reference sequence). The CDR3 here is CASRRLAGRTDTQYF. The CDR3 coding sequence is TGTGCCAGTAGGCGTCTAGCGGGACGCACAGATACGCAGTATTTT.

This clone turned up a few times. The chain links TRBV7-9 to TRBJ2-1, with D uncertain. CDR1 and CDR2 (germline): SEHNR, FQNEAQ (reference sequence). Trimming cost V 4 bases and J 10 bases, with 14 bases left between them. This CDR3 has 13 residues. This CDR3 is CASSSTPPREQFF. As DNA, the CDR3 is TGTGCCAGCAGCTCAACCCCTCCGAGGGAGCAGTTCTTC.

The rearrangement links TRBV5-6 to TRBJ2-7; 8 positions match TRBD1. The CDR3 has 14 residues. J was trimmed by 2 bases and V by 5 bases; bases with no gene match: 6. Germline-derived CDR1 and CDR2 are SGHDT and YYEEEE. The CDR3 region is CASRPTGDPYEQYF. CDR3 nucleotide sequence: TGTGCCAGCAGACCGACAGGGGACCCCTACGAGCAGTACTTC.

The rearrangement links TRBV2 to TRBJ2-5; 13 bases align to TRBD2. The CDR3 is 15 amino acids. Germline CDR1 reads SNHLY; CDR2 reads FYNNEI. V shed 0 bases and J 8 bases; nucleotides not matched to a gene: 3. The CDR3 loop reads CASSEARTSGGTQYF. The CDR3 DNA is TGTGCCAGCAGTGAAGCGCGGACTAGCGGGGGTACCCAGTACTTC. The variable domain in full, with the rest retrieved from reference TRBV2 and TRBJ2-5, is EPEVTQTPSHQVTQMGQEVILRCVPISNHLYFYWYRQILGQKVEFLVSFYNNEISEKSEIFDDQFSVERPDGSNFTLKIRSTKLEDSAMYFCASSEARTSGGTQYFGPGTRLLVL.

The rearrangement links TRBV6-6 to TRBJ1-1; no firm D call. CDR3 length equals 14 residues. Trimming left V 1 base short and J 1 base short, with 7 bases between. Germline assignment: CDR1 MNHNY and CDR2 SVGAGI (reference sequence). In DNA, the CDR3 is TGTGCCAGCAGTTACTTCCAGGAGAACACTGAAGCTTTCTTT. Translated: CASSYFQENTEAFF.

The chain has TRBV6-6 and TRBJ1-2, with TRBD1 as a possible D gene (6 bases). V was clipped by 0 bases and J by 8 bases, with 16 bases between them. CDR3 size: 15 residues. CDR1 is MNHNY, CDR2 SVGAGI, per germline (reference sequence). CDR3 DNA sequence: TGTGCCAGCAGTTACTCGGAGGACAGTGGATCCGGCTACACCTTC. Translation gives CASSYSEDSGSGYTF.

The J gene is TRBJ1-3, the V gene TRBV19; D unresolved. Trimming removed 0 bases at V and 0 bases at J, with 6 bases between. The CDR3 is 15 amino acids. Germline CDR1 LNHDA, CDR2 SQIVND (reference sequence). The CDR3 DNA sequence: TGTGCCAGTAGTATAGACGGGAGCTCTGGAAACACCATATATTTT. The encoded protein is CASSIDGSSGNTIYF.

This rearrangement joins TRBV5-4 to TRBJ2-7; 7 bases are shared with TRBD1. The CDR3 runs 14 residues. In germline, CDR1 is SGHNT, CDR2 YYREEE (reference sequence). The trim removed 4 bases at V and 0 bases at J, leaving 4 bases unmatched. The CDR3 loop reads CASSRDSNSYEQYF. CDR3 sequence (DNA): TGTGCCAGCAGCAGGGACAGCAACTCCTACGAGCAGTACTTC.

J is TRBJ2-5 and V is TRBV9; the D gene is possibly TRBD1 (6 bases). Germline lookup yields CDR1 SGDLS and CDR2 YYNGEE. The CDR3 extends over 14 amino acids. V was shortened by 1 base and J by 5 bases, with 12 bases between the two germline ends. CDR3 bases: TGTGCCAGCAGCGTAATAGGGGACACGGAGACCCAGTACTTC. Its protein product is CASSVIGDTETQYF.

CDR3 loop: CASSLVPLSDSSGNTIYF. The DNA for the CDR3 is TGTGCCAGCAGCTTAGTACCCCTATCGGACAGCTCTGGAAACACCATATATTTT. This sequence joins TRBV7-6 and TRBJ1-3; D is possibly TRBD1 (6 bases). Germline loops: CDR1 SGHVS, CDR2 FNYEAQ. This CDR3 region has 18 residues. V was pared by 1 base and J by 0 bases, with 16 bases between.

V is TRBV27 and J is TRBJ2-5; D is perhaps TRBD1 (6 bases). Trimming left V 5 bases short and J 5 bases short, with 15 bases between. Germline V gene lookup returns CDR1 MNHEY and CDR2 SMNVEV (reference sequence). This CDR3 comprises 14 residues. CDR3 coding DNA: TGTGCCAGCAGTCCCCTACCGAGGGGGGAGACCCAGTACTTC. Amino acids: CASSPLPRGETQYF.

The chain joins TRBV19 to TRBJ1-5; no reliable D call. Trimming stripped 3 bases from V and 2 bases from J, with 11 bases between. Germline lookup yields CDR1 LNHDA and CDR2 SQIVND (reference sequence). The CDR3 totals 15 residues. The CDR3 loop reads CASSIGLAGNQPQHF. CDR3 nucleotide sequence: TGTGCCAGTAGTATTGGCCTGGCAGGCAATCAGCCCCAGCATTTT.

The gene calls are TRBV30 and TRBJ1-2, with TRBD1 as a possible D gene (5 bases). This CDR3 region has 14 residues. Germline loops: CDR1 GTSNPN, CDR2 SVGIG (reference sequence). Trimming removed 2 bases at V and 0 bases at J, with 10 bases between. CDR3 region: CAWSTGGTNYGYTF. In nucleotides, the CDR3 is TGTGCCTGGAGTACGGGGGGGACTAACTATGGCTACACCTTC. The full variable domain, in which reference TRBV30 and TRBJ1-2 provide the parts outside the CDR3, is SQTIHQWPATLVQPVGSPLSLECTVEGTSNPNLYWYRQAAGRGLQLLFYSVGIGQISSEVPQNLSASRPQDRQFILSSKKLLLSDSGFYLCAWSTGGTNYGYTFGSGTRLTVV.

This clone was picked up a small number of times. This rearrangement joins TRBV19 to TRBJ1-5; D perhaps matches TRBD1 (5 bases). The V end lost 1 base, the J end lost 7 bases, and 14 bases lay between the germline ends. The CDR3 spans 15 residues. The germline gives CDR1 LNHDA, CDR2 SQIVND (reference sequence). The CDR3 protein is CASSIGARVGQPQHF. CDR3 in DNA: TGTGCCAGTAGTATAGGAGCCAGGGTTGGACAGCCCCAGCATTTT. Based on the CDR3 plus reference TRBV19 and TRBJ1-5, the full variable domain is DGGITQSPKYLFRKEGQNVTLSCEQNLNHDAMYWYRQDPGQGLRLIYYSQIVNDFQKGDIAEGYSVSREKKESFPLTVTSAQKNPTAFYLCASSIGARVGQPQHFGDGTRLSIL.

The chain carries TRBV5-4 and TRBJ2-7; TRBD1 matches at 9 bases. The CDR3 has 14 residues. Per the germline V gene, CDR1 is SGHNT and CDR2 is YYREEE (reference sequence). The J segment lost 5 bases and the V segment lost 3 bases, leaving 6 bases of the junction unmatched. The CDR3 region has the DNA TGTGCCAGCAGCTCCGGACAGGGGAGTCACGAGCAGTACTTC. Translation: CASSSGQGSHEQYF.